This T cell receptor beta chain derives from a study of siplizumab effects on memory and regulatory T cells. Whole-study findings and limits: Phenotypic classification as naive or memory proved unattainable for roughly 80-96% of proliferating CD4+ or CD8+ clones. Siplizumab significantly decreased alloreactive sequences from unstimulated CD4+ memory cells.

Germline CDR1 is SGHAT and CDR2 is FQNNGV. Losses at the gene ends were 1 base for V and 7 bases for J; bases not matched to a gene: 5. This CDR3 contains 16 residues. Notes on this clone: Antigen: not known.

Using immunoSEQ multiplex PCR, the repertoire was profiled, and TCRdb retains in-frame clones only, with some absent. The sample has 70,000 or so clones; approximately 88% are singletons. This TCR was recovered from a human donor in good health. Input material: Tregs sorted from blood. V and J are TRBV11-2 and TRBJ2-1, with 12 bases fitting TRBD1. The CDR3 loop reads CASSLAGQGAPNEQFF. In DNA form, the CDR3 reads TGTGCCAGCAGCTTAGCGGGACAGGGGGCGCCGAATGAGCAGTTCTTC.